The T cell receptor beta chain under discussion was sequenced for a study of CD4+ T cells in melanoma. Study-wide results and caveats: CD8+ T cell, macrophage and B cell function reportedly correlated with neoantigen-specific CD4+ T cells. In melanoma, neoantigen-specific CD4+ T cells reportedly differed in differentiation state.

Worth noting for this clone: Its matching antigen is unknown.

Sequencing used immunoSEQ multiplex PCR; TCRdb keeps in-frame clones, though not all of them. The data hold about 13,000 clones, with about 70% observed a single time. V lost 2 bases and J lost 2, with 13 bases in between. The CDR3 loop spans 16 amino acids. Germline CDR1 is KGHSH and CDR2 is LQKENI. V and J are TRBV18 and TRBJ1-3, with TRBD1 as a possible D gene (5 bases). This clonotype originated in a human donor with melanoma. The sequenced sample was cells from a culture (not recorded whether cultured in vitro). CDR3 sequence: CASSPGTGTAGNTIYF. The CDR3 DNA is TGTGCCAGCTCACCAGGGACCGGGACGGCTGGAAACACCATATATTTT.